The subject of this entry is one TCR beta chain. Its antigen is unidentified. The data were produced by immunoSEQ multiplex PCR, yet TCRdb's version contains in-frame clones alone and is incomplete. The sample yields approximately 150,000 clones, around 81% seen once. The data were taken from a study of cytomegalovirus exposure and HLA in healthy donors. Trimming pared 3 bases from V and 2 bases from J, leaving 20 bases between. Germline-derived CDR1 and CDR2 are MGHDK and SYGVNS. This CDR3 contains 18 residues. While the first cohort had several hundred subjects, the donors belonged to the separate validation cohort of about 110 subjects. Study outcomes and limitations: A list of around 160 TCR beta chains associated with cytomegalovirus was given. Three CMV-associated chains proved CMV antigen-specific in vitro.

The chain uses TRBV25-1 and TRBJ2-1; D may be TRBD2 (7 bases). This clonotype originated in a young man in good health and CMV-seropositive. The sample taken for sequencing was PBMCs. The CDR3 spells CASSDEGEIGGAYNEQFF. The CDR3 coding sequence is TGTGCCAGCAGTGACGAAGGGGAGATAGGGGGGGCCTACAATGAGCAGTTCTTC.